The 14 T cell receptor beta chains below all came from one sample that was sequenced in a study of control samples from healthy donors and cancer patients. Clones were sequenced by immunoSEQ multiplex PCR, and TCRdb holds only the in-frame ones, with some missing. The sample lists approximately 37,000 clones, around 88% occurring once. Input material: PBMCs. These receptors were taken from a woman in her fifties or sixties with lung cancer.

The chain uses TRBV9 and TRBJ2-7; TRBD1 agrees at 8 bases. This CDR3 spans 15 amino acids. From germline, CDR1 is SGDLS and CDR2 YYNGEE. The V segment lost 3 bases and the J segment 3 bases; nucleotides outside the gene matches: 8. CDR3 amino acids: CASSGRQGPDYEQYF. CDR3 coding DNA: TGTGCCAGCAGCGGCCGACAGGGGCCAGACTACGAGCAGTACTTC. The full variable domain, with the rest looked up from reference TRBV9 and TRBJ2-7, is DSGVTQTPKHLITATGQRVTLRCSPRSGDLSVYWYQQSLDQGLQFLIQYYNGEERAKGNILERFSAQQFPDLHSELNLSSLELGDSALYFCASSGRQGPDYEQYFGPGTRLTVT.

V is TRBV11-2 and J is TRBJ1-1; D ambiguous. Germline CDR1 reads SGHAT; CDR2 reads FQNNGV. The CDR3 runs 16 residues. V was clipped by 5 bases and J by 0 bases, with 16 bases between them. In DNA, the CDR3 is TGTGCCAGCAGCCGACCGGCGGGCACCATGAACACTGAAGCTTTCTTT. Protein product: CASSRPAGTMNTEAFF. The full variable domain, its missing parts supplied by reference TRBV11-2 and TRBJ1-1, is EAGVAQSPRYKIIEKRQSVAFWCNPISGHATLYWYQQILGQGPKLLIQFQNNGVVDDSQLPKDRFSAERLKGVDSTLKIQPAKLEDSAVYLCASSRPAGTMNTEAFFGQGTRLTVV.

The chain links TRBV7-3 to TRBJ2-5, with 8 nucleotides matching TRBD2. Unmatched junction bases numbered 5, after V lost 0 bases and J lost 5 bases. Germline loops: CDR1 SGHTA, CDR2 FQGTGA. The length of the CDR3 is 15 residues. In DNA form, the CDR3 reads TGTGCCAGCAGCTTAACAGCGGGGGCTGGGGAGACCCAGTACTTC. The encoded protein is CASSLTAGAGETQYF.

The V and J genes are TRBV18 and TRBJ1-2; D gene ambiguous. There are 12 residues in the CDR3. The germline V gene has CDR1 KGHSH and CDR2 LQKENI. Trimming cost V 6 bases and J 8 bases, with 13 bases left between them. The CDR3: CASSPAAEGYTF. In DNA, the CDR3 is TGTGCCAGCTCCCCTGCCGCCGAGGGCTACACCTTC. The full variable domain, its missing parts supplied by reference TRBV18 and TRBJ1-2, is NAGVMQNPRHLVRRRGQEARLRCSPMKGHSHVYWYRQLPEEGLKFMVYLQKENIIDESGMPKERFSAEFPKEGPSILRIQQVVRGDSAAYFCASSPAAEGYTFGSGTRLTVV.

The V gene is TRBV6-5, the J gene TRBJ2-3; D unresolved. The CDR3 consists of 12 residues. Deletions cut 7 bases from V and 1 base from J, with 6 bases between. Germline V CDR1 and CDR2: MNHEY, SVGAGI. CDR3 coding DNA: TGTGCCAGCATGGACGGCACAGATACGCAGTATTTT. This gives the protein CASMDGTDTQYF.

V usage is TRBV7-3 and J usage is TRBJ1-3; D is undetermined. The V and J ends lost 1 base and 0 bases respectively, with 10 bases between them. Germline-derived CDR1 and CDR2 are SGHTA and FQGTGA. This CDR3 contains 16 residues. The CDR3 coding sequence is TGTGCCAGCAGCTTAAACTCAGCCAGCTCTGGAAACACCATATATTTT. Translating it yields CASSLNSASSGNTIYF.

A word on this clone: Other DNA sequences in this specimen translate into the identical CDR3. The genes are TRBV5-1 and TRBJ2-3; tentatively, D is TRBD2 (6 bases). The length of the CDR3 is 13 residues. V lost 0 bases and J 4 bases, leaving 6 bases between the germline ends. Germline values: CDR1 SGHRS, CDR2 YFSETQ. CDR3 sequence: CASSLAGADTQYF. CDR3 nucleotide sequence: TGCGCCAGCAGCTTGGCGGGGGCAGATACGCAGTATTTT.

V usage is TRBV5-6 and J usage is TRBJ1-1; maybe TRBD1 (5 bases). Germline assignment: CDR1 SGHDT and CDR2 YYEEEE. This CDR3 has 15 amino acids. Deletions cut 6 bases from V and 8 bases from J, with 23 bases between. The CDR3 protein is CASNLLQDGGKEAFF. CDR3 bases: TGTGCCAGCAACCTTCTTCAGGACGGGGGGAAAGAAGCTTTCTTT. The whole variable domain, remainder taken from reference TRBV5-6 and TRBJ1-1, is DAGVTQSPTHLIKTRGQQVTLRCSPKSGHDTVSWYQQALGQGPQFIFQYYEEEERQRGNFPDRFSGHQFPNYSSELNVNALLLGDSALYLCASNLLQDGGKEAFFGQGTRLTVV.

The chain combines TRBV5-6 with TRBJ1-2; 9 bases are shared with TRBD1. The ends lost 3 bases at V and 4 bases at J; junction bases unmatched: 4. Germline CDR1 is SGHDT and CDR2 is YYEEEE. The CDR3 runs 14 residues. The CDR3: CASSSDRGGYGYTF. The CDR3 DNA reads as TGTGCCAGCAGCTCGGACAGGGGTGGCTATGGCTACACCTTC.

The V gene is TRBV18, the J gene TRBJ1-1; unclear D gene. Germline-derived CDR1 and CDR2 are KGHSH and LQKENI. V shed 6 bases and J shed 4 bases, with 21 bases lying between them. The CDR3 is made up of 16 amino acids. The CDR3 sequence is CASSQISGPRGTEAFF. The CDR3 DNA is TGTGCCAGCTCCCAGATCTCGGGTCCCCGGGGCACTGAAGCTTTCTTT. Based on the CDR3 plus reference TRBV18 and TRBJ1-1, the full variable domain is NAGVMQNPRHLVRRRGQEARLRCSPMKGHSHVYWYRQLPEEGLKFMVYLQKENIIDESGMPKERFSAEFPKEGPSILRIQQVVRGDSAAYFCASSQISGPRGTEAFFGQGTRLTVV.

A single count supports this clone. V is TRBV5-8 and J is TRBJ2-7; 10 bases match TRBD1. The junction had 21 bases not matched to a gene; V was cut back by 8 bases and J by 4 bases. The germline gives CDR1 SGHTS, CDR2 YDEGEE. The CDR3 has 18 amino acids. The CDR3 DNA reads as TGTGCCAGTACCGGACAGGGGGAGAGCGGACGGGGTTTTTACGAGCAGTACTTC. Translation gives CASTGQGESGRGFYEQYF.

Details on this clone: The same CDR3 arises from other DNA sequences in this sample as well. V gene TRBV30 combines with J gene TRBJ1-1; no clear D. The V gene lost 1 base and the J gene lost 4 bases, with 4 bases spanning the gap. Germline loops: CDR1 GTSNPN, CDR2 SVGIG (reference sequence). The CDR3 has 11 amino acids. In nucleotides, the CDR3 is TGTGCCTGGAGTGGCCCCACTGAAGCTTTCTTT. Translation gives CAWSGPTEAFF.

The chain carries TRBV18 and TRBJ1-1; TRBD1 is a possible D gene (5 bases). From germline, CDR1 is KGHSH and CDR2 LQKENI. Trimming took off 2 bases at V and 1 base at J, with 11 bases between the two ends. This CDR3 contains 15 residues. CDR3 protein: CASSPGGSANTEAFF. CDR3 nucleotide sequence: TGTGCCAGCTCACCAGGGGGGTCGGCGAACACTGAAGCTTTCTTT. The variable domain in full, with the rest retrieved from reference TRBV18 and TRBJ1-1, is NAGVMQNPRHLVRRRGQEARLRCSPMKGHSHVYWYRQLPEEGLKFMVYLQKENIIDESGMPKERFSAEFPKEGPSILRIQQVVRGDSAAYFCASSPGGSANTEAFFGQGTRLTVV.

The chain is built from TRBV19 and TRBJ1-2; no definite D call. Germline loops: CDR1 LNHDA, CDR2 SQIVND (reference sequence). V was pared by 3 bases and J by 0 bases, with 11 bases between. This CDR3 spans 15 amino acids. DNA for the CDR3: TGTGCCAGTAGTATGACTTCTCTAGCTAACTATGGCTACACCTTC. Protein: CASSMTSLANYGYTF.